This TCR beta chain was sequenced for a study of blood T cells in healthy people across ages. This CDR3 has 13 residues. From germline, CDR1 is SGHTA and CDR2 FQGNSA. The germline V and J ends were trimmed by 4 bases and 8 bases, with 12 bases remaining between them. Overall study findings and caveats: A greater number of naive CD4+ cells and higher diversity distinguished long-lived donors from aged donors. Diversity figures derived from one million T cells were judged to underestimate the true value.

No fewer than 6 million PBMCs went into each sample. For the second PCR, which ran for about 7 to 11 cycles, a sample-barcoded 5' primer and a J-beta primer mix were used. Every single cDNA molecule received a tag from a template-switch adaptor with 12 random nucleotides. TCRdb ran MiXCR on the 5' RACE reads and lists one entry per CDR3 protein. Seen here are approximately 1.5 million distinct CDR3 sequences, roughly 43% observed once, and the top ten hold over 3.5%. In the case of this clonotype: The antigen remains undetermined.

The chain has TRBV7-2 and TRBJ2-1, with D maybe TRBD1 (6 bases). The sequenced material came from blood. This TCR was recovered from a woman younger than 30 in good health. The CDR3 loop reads CASSSRQAYEQFF. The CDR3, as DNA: TGTGCCAGCAGCTCCCGACAGGCTTATGAGCAGTTCTTC.